The following is a T cell receptor beta chain sequence with its context. The V and J ends lost 7 bases and 0 bases, in that order; junction bases with no gene match: 6. CDR1 and CDR2 (germline): SQVTM, ANQGSEA. This CDR3 is built from 14 residues. This sample was taken from a study of control samples from healthy donors and cancer patients. Some clones are missing from TCRdb's copy, which holds only in-frame ones; the method was immunoSEQ multiplex PCR. Counted here are roughly 130,000 clones, around 90% occurring once; the ten biggest clones make up around 8.9%. The receptor's source is a man aged 18 to 35 in good health. This rearrangement joins TRBV29-1 to TRBJ2-3, with TRBD1 matching 8 bases. Sequencing was performed on blood. The CDR3 protein is CSAKDRDSTDTQYF. CDR3 in DNA: TGCAGCGCCAAGGACAGGGATAGCACAGATACGCAGTATTTT.